The 18 T cell receptor beta chains below all came from one sample that was sequenced in a study of a mutant IDH1 vaccine in newly diagnosed glioma. No antigen has been assigned to these receptors. Profiling relied on immunoSEQ multiplex PCR, and the TCRdb table lists in-frame clones only, not all of them. The table records about 54,000 clones, about 86% of them present only once. The time point denotes: week 35, safety follow-up. A 20-mer mutant IDH1 peptide at 300 ug was injected subcutaneously with topical imiquimod. Sequencing used PBMCs, obtained from a glioma patient whose treatment included an IDH1 peptide vaccine. These receptors all come from a man aged 40-50 years with glioma.

The V and J genes are TRBV5-1 and TRBJ2-5; possible D gene TRBD2, 6 bases. The CDR3 spans 14 residues. V dropped 0 bases and J dropped 5 bases, with 11 bases sitting between them. Germline values: CDR1 SGHRS, CDR2 YFSETQ. DNA for the CDR3: TGCGCCAGCAGCTTGGATCCGGGGGTGGAGACCCAGTACTTC. It encodes CASSLDPGVETQYF.

The chain is built from TRBV19 and TRBJ2-6, with 7 positions matching TRBD1. Trimming cost V 5 bases and J 2 bases; bases outside gene matches: 3. This CDR3 has 15 amino acids. CDR1 is LNHDA and CDR2 is SQIVND in the germline V gene (reference sequence). As DNA, the CDR3 is TGTGCCAGTAGTCTCCAGGGGGCTGGGGCCAACGTCCTGACTTTC. As protein: CASSLQGAGANVLTF.

J is TRBJ2-7 and V is TRBV2, with D perhaps TRBD1 (6 bases). The V gene lost 10 bases and the J gene lost 0 bases, with 16 bases spanning the gap. Germline CDR1 reads SNHLY; CDR2 reads FYNNEI. The CDR3 covers 14 residues. The CDR3 reads CATAWDIYSYEQYF. The CDR3 region has the DNA TGTGCCACCGCATGGGACATATACTCCTACGAGCAGTACTTC.

V usage is TRBV6-5 and J usage is TRBJ1-2, with TRBD1 identical over 7 bases. V lost 7 bases and J lost 4; bases outside the gene matches: 9. CDR1 and CDR2 (germline): MNHEY, SVGAGI. CDR3 length equals 14 residues. The CDR3 DNA follows: TGTGCCAGCACCCCAGCGGGACAGCTCTATGGCTACACCTTC. Amino acids: CASTPAGQLYGYTF.

This chain uses TRBV25-1 with TRBJ2-7; 9 nucleotides align to TRBD1. This CDR3 spans 15 amino acids. V was pared by 4 bases and J by 9 bases, with 13 bases of the junction left unmatched. Looked up from germline, CDR1 is MGHDK and CDR2 is SYGVNS. CDR3 sequence: CASSVDRGSAGRQYF. CDR3 bases: TGTGCCAGCAGTGTAGACAGGGGGTCAGCTGGGAGGCAGTACTTC.

The chain has TRBV19 and TRBJ2-1; 7 nucleotides match TRBD2. V dropped 7 bases and J dropped 5; count of bases not matched to a gene: 8. The CDR3 sequence is 14 residues long. Germline V gives CDR1 LNHDA, CDR2 SQIVND (reference sequence). CDR3 sequence (DNA): TGTGCCAGTAAGCGGATAGCGGGTAACAATGAGCAGTTCTTC. The encoded protein is CASKRIAGNNEQFF. Using reference TRBV19 and TRBJ2-1 for the parts outside the CDR3, the full variable domain is DGGITQSPKYLFRKEGQNVTLSCEQNLNHDAMYWYRQDPGQGLRLIYYSQIVNDFQKGDIAEGYSVSREKKESFPLTVTSAQKNPTAFYLCASKRIAGNNEQFFGPGTRLTVL.

The chain carries TRBV11-2 and TRBJ2-5; no firm D call. This CDR3 contains 12 residues. Germline CDR1 reads SGHAT; CDR2 reads FQNNGV. Trimming shortened V by 5 bases and J by 5 bases, and 9 bases separated the two germline ends. The CDR3 DNA sequence: TGTGCCAGCAGCGCCGGATTGGAGACCCAGTACTTC. Translated, it gives CASSAGLETQYF.

The CDR3 DNA follows: TGTGCCAGCAGTGCTGGGGCGTGGAACACCGGGGAGCTGTTTTTT. Residues: CASSAGAWNTGELFF. The V call is TRBV25-1, the J call TRBJ2-2; possible D gene TRBD1, 5 bases. The length of the CDR3 is 15 residues. Germline V lookup: CDR1 MGHDK, CDR2 SYGVNS. V lost 4 bases, J lost 1 base, and 10 bases lay in between. Based on the CDR3 plus reference TRBV25-1 and TRBJ2-2, the full variable domain is EADIYQTPRYLVIGTGKKITLECSQTMGHDKMYWYQQDPGMELHLIHYSYGVNSTEKGDLSSESTVSRIRTEHFPLTLESARPSHTSQYLCASSAGAWNTGELFFGEGSRLTVL.

V and J are TRBV14 and TRBJ2-7, with D perhaps TRBD2 (7 bases). Per germline, CDR1 SGHDN and CDR2 FVKESK. The CDR3 is 15 residues long. Trimming removed 1 base from V and 3 bases from J, with 13 bases in between. The CDR3 sequence is CASSQVWGGLYEQYF. CDR3 bases: TGTGCCAGCAGCCAAGTATGGGGGGGGCTCTACGAGCAGTACTTC.

The chain couples TRBV11-3 to TRBJ2-5; D is perhaps TRBD2 (6 bases). Trimming pared 5 bases from V and 1 base from J, leaving 11 bases between. CDR1 is SGHNT and CDR2 is YENEEA in the germline V gene. CDR3 length: 14 residues. The CDR3 loop reads CASSQGGVQETQYF. CDR3 DNA: TGTGCCAGCAGCCAAGGAGGGGTCCAAGAGACCCAGTACTTC.

This clone was detected a few times. The gene calls are TRBV28 and TRBJ1-5; D unresolved. The CDR3 has 15 residues. Trimming shortened V by 3 bases and J by 2 bases, and 11 bases separated the two germline ends. The germline V gene encodes CDR1 MDHEN and CDR2 SYDVKM. The CDR3: CASSFSRIGNQPQHF. The DNA of the CDR3 is TGTGCCAGCAGTTTTTCGAGAATTGGCAATCAGCCCCAGCATTTT.

The rearrangement joins TRBV9 to TRBJ2-7; TRBD1 is a possible D gene (5 bases). Germline-derived CDR1 and CDR2 are SGDLS and YYNGEE. With 0 bases removed from V and 4 bases from J, the gap between germline ends came to 11 bases. This CDR3 is 14 amino acids long. DNA of the CDR3: TGTGCCAGCAGCGTAGACCCGAAGGGGTACGAGCAGTACTTC. The encoded protein is CASSVDPKGYEQYF.

V usage is TRBV19 and J usage is TRBJ2-3, with a weak D call TRBD2 (6 bases). Germline V gives CDR1 LNHDA, CDR2 SQIVND (reference sequence). The germline V and J ends were trimmed by 5 bases and 4 bases, with 10 bases remaining between them. This CDR3 region has 13 residues. The DNA of the CDR3 is TGTGCCAGTAGTTGGGGAGGTGCAGATACGCAGTATTTT. Translated, it gives CASSWGGADTQYF.

This chain's CDR3 is CASALGQSDQETQYF. The CDR3 DNA reads as TGTGCTAGTGCCCTGGGACAGTCTGACCAAGAGACCCAGTACTTC. V usage is TRBV12-5 and J usage is TRBJ2-5; TRBD1 agrees at 7 bases. The CDR3 is 15 amino acids. V lost 7 bases and J lost 0; bases outside the gene matches: 8. Germline values: CDR1 LGHNT, CDR2 FRNRAP.

The sample holds a few counts of this clone. This sequence joins TRBV19 and TRBJ2-7; 11 bases agree with TRBD1. This CDR3 region has 15 residues. Per the germline V gene, CDR1 is LNHDA and CDR2 is SQIVND (reference sequence). The ends lost 1 base at V and 2 bases at J; junction bases unmatched: 1. This CDR3 reads CASSIVGQGAYEQYF. The CDR3 DNA sequence: TGTGCCAGTAGTATAGTGGGACAGGGGGCCTACGAGCAGTACTTC.

The genes are TRBV27 and TRBJ1-5; perhaps TRBD1 as D (5 bases). Trimming removed 10 bases from V and 2 bases from J, with 12 bases in between. Per the germline V gene, CDR1 is MNHEY and CDR2 is SMNVEV (reference sequence). CDR3 size: 13 residues. The CDR3: CATSMGGNQPQHF. CDR3 coding DNA: TGTGCCACCTCGATGGGGGGCAATCAGCCCCAGCATTTT.

The rearrangement links TRBV19 to TRBJ1-5; D unclear. Germline loops: CDR1 LNHDA, CDR2 SQIVND (reference sequence). The CDR3 totals 12 residues. The V and J ends lost 0 bases and 9 bases respectively, with 6 bases between them. The CDR3, as DNA: TGTGCCAGTAGTATAGATCAACGGCCCCAGCATTTT. As protein: CASSIDQRPQHF.

This chain uses TRBV7-2 with TRBJ1-5; D uncertain. V was trimmed by 1 base and J by 5 bases, leaving 18 bases between them. The CDR3 has 17 residues. Germline loops: CDR1 SGHTA, CDR2 FQGNSA. The CDR3 here is CASSLGPGYHWDQPQHF. As DNA, the CDR3 is TGTGCCAGCAGCTTAGGCCCGGGGTACCACTGGGATCAGCCCCAGCATTTT.